This T cell receptor beta chain was recovered during a study of OX40 agonist ivuxolimab in advanced cancers. In the study overall: Patients in the trial were receiving intravenous ivuxolimab every 2 weeks, at doses of 0.01 to 10 mg/kg.

Overall study results and limits: Clonal expansion was seen in CD4+ and CD8+ blood T cells by week 6 at 0.1 to 3.0 mg/kg.

In regard to this clone: No antigen is known for it.

Method: immunoSEQ multiplex PCR; TCRdb's copy keeps in-frame clones and lacks some. The sample lists 40,000 to 55,000 clones; roughly 85% were seen once. Germline-derived CDR1 and CDR2 are LNHDA and SQIVND (reference sequence). The length of the CDR3 is 14 residues. The V end lost 3 bases, the J end lost 4 bases, and 10 bases lay between the germline ends. The rearrangement joins TRBV19 to TRBJ2-1; unclear D gene. Sequencing was performed on CD4+ or CD8+ T cells sorted from blood, taken in a trial of the OX40 agonist ivuxolimab. The sequence came from an adult with an advanced solid tumor such as melanoma, head and neck, liver or kidney cancer. The CDR3 coding sequence is TGTGCCAGTAGTATCTCCCACCGGTACAATGAGCAGTTCTTC. As protein: CASSISHRYNEQFF.